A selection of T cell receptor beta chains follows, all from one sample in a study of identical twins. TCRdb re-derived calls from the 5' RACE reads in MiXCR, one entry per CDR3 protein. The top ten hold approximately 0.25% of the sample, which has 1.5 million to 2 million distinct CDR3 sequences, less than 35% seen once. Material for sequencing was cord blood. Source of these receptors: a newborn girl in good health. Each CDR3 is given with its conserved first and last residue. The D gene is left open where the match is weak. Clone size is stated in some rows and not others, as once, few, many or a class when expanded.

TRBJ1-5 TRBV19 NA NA CASSYGTSGFNQPQHF TGTGCCAGTAGTTATGGGACATCAGGGTTCAATCAGCCCCAGCATTTT
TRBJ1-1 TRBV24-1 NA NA CATINRPMNTEAFF TGTGCCACCATCAACAGACCGATGAACACTGAAGCTTTCTTT
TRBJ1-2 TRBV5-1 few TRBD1 CASTTGQGYGYTF TGCGCCAGTACTACGGGACAGGGCTATGGCTACACCTTC
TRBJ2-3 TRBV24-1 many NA CATSDFGDTQYF TGTGCCACCAGTGATTTTGGGGATACGCAGTATTTT
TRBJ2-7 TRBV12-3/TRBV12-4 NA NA CASSLEGGPKVEQYF TGTGCCAGCAGTTTAGAGGGGGGGCCCAAGGTCGAGCAGTACTTC
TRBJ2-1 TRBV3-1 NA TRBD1 CASSQVSRGRGKSYNEQFF TGTGCCAGCAGCCAAGTTTCCAGGGGGCGAGGAAAGTCCTACAATGAGCAGTTCTTC
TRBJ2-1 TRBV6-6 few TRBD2 CASSYQGSGRTQAFF TGTGCCAGCAGTTACCAAGGTAGCGGGAGGACTCAAGCGTTCTTC
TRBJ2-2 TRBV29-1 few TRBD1 CSHGTGNTGELFF TGCAGCCATGGGACAGGGAACACCGGGGAGCTGTTTTTT
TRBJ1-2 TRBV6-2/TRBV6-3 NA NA CASSYRGLAYGYTF TGTGCCAGCAGTTATCGGGGACTCGCGTATGGCTACACCTTC
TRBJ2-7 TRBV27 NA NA CAGSLSSDGYEQYF TGTGCCGGCAGTTTAAGTAGCGACGGATACGAGCAGTACTTC
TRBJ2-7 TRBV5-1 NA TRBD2 CASSLILAGGTYEQYF TGCGCCAGCAGCTTGATCCTAGCGGGAGGAACCTACGAGCAGTACTTC
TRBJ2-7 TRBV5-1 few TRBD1 CASRTGDHNEQYF TGCGCCAGCAGGACAGGGGACCACAATGAGCAGTACTTC
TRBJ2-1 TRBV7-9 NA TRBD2 CASSSPPGTSDNEQFF TGTGCCAGCAGCTCCCCCCCCGGGACTAGCGACAATGAGCAGTTCTTC
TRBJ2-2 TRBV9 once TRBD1 CASRKSDRGDTGELFF TGTGCCAGCAGAAAATCGGACAGGGGTGACACCGGGGAGCTGTTTTTT
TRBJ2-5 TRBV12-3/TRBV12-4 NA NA CASSLTSSKTQYF TGTGCCAGCAGTTTAACTAGCTCGAAGACCCAGTACTTC
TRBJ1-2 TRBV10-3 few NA CAISEVVGVPGYTF TGTGCCATCAGTGAGGTTGTTGGTGTACCTGGCTACACCTTC
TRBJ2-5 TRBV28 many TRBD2 CASSPWTSGRQQEQYF TGTGCCAGCAGTCCGTGGACTAGCGGGAGGCAACAGGAGCAGTACTTC
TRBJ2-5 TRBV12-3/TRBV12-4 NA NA CASTGRADYNEQYF TGTGCCAGCACCGGTAGAGCGGACTACAATGAGCAGTACTTC
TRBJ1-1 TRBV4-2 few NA CASSQELGYTEAFF TGTGCCAGCAGCCAAGAATTGGGGTACACTGAAGCTTTCTTT
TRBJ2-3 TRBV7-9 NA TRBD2 CASSLARDYRTDTQYF TGTGCCAGCAGCTTGGCCCGGGACTATCGCACAGATACGCAGTATTTT
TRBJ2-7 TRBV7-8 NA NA CASSTVAALSYEQYF TGTGCCAGCAGCACAGTAGCGGCCCTCTCCTACGAGCAGTACTTC
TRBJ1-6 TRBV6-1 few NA CASSGPVRTHNSPLHF TGTGCCAGCAGTGGGCCGGTCAGAACTCATAATTCACCCCTCCACTTT
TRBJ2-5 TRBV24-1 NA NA CATSDSHNEQYF TGTGCCACCAGTGATTCCCACAATGAGCAGTACTTC
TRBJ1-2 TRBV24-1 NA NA CATSDRKQGYGYTF TGTGCCACCAGTGATCGTAAGCAGGGGTATGGCTACACCTTC
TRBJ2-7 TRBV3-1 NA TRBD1 CASSRGTGTYEQYF TGTGCCAGCAGCCGTGGGACAGGGACTTACGAGCAGTACTTC
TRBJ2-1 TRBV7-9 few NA CASSFSGTTSFWQFF TGTGCCAGCAGCTTTTCGGGGACAACTAGTTTTTGGCAGTTCTTC
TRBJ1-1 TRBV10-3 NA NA CAISKKDKLTEAFF TGTGCCATCAGTAAAAAGGACAAGCTAACTGAAGCTTTCTTT
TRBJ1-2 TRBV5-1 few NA CASSLDSWPNYGYTF TGCGCCAGCAGCTTGGACTCTTGGCCTAACTATGGCTACACCTTC
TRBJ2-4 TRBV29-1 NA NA CSVETVAKNIQYF TGCAGCGTTGAAACTGTAGCCAAAAACATTCAGTACTTC
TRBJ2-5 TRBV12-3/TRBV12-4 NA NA CASRKRNQETQYF TGTGCCAGCAGAAAGCGGAACCAAGAGACCCAGTACTTC
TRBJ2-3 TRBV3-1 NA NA CASSQDQPDTQYF TGTGCCAGCAGCCAAGATCAGCCAGATACGCAGTATTTT
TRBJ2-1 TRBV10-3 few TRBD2 CAITGGGRAYNEQFF TGTGCCATCACGGGCGGCGGGAGGGCCTACAATGAGCAGTTCTTC
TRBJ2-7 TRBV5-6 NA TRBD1 CASSWWSGQGTEQYF TGTGCCAGCAGCTGGTGGAGTGGACAGGGGACCGAGCAGTACTTC
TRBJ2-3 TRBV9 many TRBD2 CASSKAGPDTQYF TGTGCCAGCAGTAAAGCGGGGCCGGATACGCAGTATTTT
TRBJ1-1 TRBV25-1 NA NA CASSEMANTEAFF TGTGCCAGCAGTGAAATGGCCAACACTGAAGCTTTCTTT
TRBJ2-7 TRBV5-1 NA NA CASSPRSWGSHYEQYF TGCGCCAGCAGCCCGAGGTCGTGGGGGAGCCACTACGAGCAGTACTTC
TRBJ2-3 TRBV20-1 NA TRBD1 CSARDAGRGSTDTQYF TGCAGTGCTAGAGATGCCGGCAGGGGGTCGACAGATACGCAGTATTTT
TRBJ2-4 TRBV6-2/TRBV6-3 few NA CASSYNTGGIQYF TGTGCCAGCAGTTACAATACCGGGGGCATTCAGTACTTC
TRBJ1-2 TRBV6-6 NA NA CASSRWFWRQNYGYTF TGTGCCAGCAGTCGGTGGTTTTGGCGGCAGAACTATGGCTACACCTTC
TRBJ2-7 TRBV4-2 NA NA CVSSQRVPFYEQYF TGTGTCAGCAGCCAGCGGGTACCCTTCTACGAGCAGTACTTC
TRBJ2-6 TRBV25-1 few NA CASSALSSGANVLTF TGTGCCAGCAGTGCCCTAAGCTCTGGGGCCAACGTCCTGACTTTC
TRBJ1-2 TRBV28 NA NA CASTHRLYGYTF TGTGCCAGCACCCACAGGTTATATGGCTACACCTTC